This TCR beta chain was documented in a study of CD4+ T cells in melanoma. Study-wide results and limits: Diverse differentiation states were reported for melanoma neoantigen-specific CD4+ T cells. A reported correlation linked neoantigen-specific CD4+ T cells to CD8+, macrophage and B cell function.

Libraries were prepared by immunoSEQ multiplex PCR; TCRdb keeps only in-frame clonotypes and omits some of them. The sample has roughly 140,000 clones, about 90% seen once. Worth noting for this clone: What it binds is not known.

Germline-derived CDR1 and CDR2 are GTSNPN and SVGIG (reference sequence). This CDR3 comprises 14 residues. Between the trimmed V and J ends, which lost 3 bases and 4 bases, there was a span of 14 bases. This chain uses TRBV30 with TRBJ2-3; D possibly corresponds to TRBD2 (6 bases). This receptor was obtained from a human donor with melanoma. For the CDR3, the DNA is TGTGCCTGGAGCCCCGGGGGTGGAGCAGATACGCAGTATTTT. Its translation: CAWSPGGGADTQYF.